The entry below gives a single TCR beta chain sequence along with its context. For TCRbeta, the library was prepared with unique molecular identifiers. TCRdb called the PCR reads again in MiXCR, with one record for every CDR3 protein. The top ten clones hold around 4.5% of a sample with 300,000 to 400,000 distinct CDR3 sequences, 10% to 15% of them seen once. This sample is drawn from a study of T-cell reconstitution after alpha-beta-depleted transplantation in children. Germline CDR1 is MNHEY and CDR2 is SVGEGT. The CDR3 covers 16 residues. The ends were cut back, 0 bases at V and 5 bases at J, with 14 bases in the middle.

The sample in question was PBMCs, obtained from the stem cell graft. This rearrangement joins TRBV6-2 or TRBV6-3 to TRBJ2-4, with TRBD1 as a possible D gene (6 bases). This clonotype originated in a human donor who donated a stem cell graft to a child with Fanconi anemia. CDR3 in amino acids: CASSYSGQPWENIQYF. CDR3 sequence (DNA): TGTGCCAGCAGTTACTCCGGACAGCCTTGGGAAAACATTCAGTACTTC.